The next 5 T cell receptor beta chains were all read from a single sample in a study of shared clonotypes between healthy human individuals. In the naive CD8 group, cells lacked CD45RO and were positively selected for CCR7, so terminally differentiated effector memory CD45RA+ cells were left out. The data were produced by immunoSEQ multiplex PCR, yet TCRdb's version contains in-frame clones alone and is incomplete. The repertoire consists of over 2 million clones, with about 95% occurring once and the leading ten covering 1% to 1.3%. What was sequenced was naive CD8+ T cells sorted from blood. These TCRs come from a man aged 18 to 29 in good health.

Regarding this clone: In the same sample, other DNA sequences code for this CDR3. The chain joins TRBV7-2 to TRBJ2-7; weak D call: TRBD2 (6 bases). In germline, CDR1 is SGHTA, CDR2 FQGNSA. CDR3 length equals 14 residues. V lost 1 base, J lost 3 bases, and 10 bases lay in between. The CDR3 DNA follows: TGTGCCAGCAGCTTAGGGGCGGGAAGCTACGAGCAGTACTTC. Protein sequence: CASSLGAGSYEQYF.

The chain carries TRBV4-3 and TRBJ2-7; D is perhaps TRBD2 (5 bases). The V gene lost 0 bases and the J gene lost 4 bases, with 13 bases spanning the gap. The CDR3 consists of 15 residues. CDR1 and CDR2 (germline): LGHNA, YSLEER. The CDR3 loop is CASSQDNSGGYEQYF. The CDR3 DNA sequence: TGCGCCAGCAGCCAAGATAACTCGGGCGGGTACGAGCAGTACTTC.

In this sample, this clone turned up once. This chain joins TRBV13 and TRBJ2-1; D may match TRBD1 or TRBD2 (5 bases each). The CDR3 is 16 amino acids. CDR1 is PRHDT and CDR2 is FYEKMQ in the germline V gene (reference sequence). With 5 bases removed from V and 9 bases from J, the gap between germline ends came to 23 bases. The CDR3 loop is CASSRDGWGPAGEQFF. The CDR3 nucleotides read TGTGCCAGCAGCCGGGACGGTTGGGGCCCGGCCGGTGAGCAGTTCTTC.

The chain links TRBV2 to TRBJ2-7; the match to TRBD1 covers 8 bases. From germline, CDR1 is SNHLY and CDR2 FYNNEI. There are 16 residues in the CDR3. The V and J ends lost 4 bases and 3 bases, in that order; junction bases with no gene match: 11. This CDR3 reads CASSGIPGQEIYEQYF. CDR3 sequence (DNA): TGTGCCAGCAGTGGTATCCCGGGACAGGAGATCTACGAGCAGTACTTC. The complete variable domain, with remaining parts taken from reference TRBV2 and TRBJ2-7, reads EPEVTQTPSHQVTQMGQEVILRCVPISNHLYFYWYRQILGQKVEFLVSFYNNEISEKSEIFDDQFSVERPDGSNFTLKIRSTKLEDSAMYFCASSGIPGQEIYEQYFGPGTRLTVT.

V gene TRBV9 combines with J gene TRBJ2-3; no clear D. The CDR3 runs to 12 residues. V was trimmed by 4 bases and J by 5 bases, leaving 8 bases between them. The germline CDR1 and CDR2 sequences are SGDLS and YYNGEE. For the CDR3, the DNA is TGTGCCAGCAGCATAAGGGAAGATACGCAGTATTTT. It specifies CASSIREDTQYF.